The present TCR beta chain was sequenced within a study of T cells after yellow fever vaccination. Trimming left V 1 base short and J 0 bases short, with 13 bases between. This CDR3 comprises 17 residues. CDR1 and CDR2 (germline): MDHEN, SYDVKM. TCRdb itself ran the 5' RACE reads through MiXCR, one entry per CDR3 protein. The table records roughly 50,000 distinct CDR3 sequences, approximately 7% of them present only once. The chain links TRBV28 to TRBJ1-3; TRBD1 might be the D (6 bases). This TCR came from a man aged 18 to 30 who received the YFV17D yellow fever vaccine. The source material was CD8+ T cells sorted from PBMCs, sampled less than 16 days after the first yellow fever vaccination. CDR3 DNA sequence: TGTGCCAGCAGTTTATCCCGGACAGAGAGCTCTGGAAACACCATATATTTT. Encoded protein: CASSLSRTESSGNTIYF.